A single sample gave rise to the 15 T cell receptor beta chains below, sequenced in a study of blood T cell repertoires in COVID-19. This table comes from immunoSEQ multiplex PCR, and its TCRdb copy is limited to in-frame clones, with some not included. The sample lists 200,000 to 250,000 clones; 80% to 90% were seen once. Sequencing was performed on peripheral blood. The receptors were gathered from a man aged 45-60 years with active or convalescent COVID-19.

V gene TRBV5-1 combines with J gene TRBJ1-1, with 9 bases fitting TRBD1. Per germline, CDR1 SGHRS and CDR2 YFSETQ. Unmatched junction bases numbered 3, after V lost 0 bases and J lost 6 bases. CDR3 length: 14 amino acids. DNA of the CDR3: TGCGCCAGCAGCTTGGACACAGGGGGCTCTGAAGCTTTCTTT. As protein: CASSLDTGGSEAFF.

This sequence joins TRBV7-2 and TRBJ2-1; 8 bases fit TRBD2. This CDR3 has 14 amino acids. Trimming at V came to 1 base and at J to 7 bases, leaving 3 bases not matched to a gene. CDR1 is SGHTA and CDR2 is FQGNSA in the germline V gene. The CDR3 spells CASSLVVAGNEQFF. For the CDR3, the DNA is TGTGCCAGCAGCTTAGTGGTAGCGGGGAATGAGCAGTTCTTC.

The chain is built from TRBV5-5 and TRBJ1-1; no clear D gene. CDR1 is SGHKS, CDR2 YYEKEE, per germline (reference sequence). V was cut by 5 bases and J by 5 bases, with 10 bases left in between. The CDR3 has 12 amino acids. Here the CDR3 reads CASSSQMTEAFF. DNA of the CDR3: TGTGCCAGCAGTTCACAGATGACTGAAGCTTTCTTT.

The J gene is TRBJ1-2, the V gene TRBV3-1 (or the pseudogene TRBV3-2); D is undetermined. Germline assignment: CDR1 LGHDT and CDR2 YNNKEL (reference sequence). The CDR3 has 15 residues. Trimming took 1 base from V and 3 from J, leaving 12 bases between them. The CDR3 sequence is CASSQGGGSYYGYTF. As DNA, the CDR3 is TGTGCCAGCAGCCAAGGGGGAGGCAGTTACTATGGCTACACCTTC.

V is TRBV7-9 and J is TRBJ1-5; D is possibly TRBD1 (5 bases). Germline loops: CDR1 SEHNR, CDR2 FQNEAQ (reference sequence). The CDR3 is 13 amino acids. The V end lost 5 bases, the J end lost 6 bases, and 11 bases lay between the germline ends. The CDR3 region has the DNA TGTGCCAGCAGCCTGGGGCGGGGTCAGCCCCAGCATTTT. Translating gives CASSLGRGQPQHF.

CDR3 DNA sequence: TGTGCCAGCAGCTTAAGCATGAACACCGGGGAGCTGTTTTTT. Its translation: CASSLSMNTGELFF. The chain uses TRBV7-2 and TRBJ2-2, with D hard to call. The germline V gene has CDR1 SGHTA and CDR2 FQGNSA. The V and J ends lost 2 bases and 1 base respectively, with 5 bases between them. This CDR3 is built from 14 residues.

CDR3 loop: CASRGAGTDTQYF. CDR3 in DNA: TGTGCCAGCAGGGGAGCGGGGACAGATACGCAGTATTTT. The chain recombines TRBV28 with TRBJ2-3; 7 nucleotides match TRBD2. This CDR3 contains 13 residues. After removal of 6 bases from V and 3 bases from J, the junction contained 3 bases not matched to a gene. CDR1 and CDR2 from the germline V gene are MDHEN and SYDVKM.

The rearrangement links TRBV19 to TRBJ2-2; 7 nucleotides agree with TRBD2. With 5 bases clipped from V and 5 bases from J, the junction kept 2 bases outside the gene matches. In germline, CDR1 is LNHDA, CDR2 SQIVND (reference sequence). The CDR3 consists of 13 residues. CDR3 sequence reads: CASSLGGTGELFF. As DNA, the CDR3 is TGTGCCAGTAGTTTGGGAGGGACCGGGGAGCTGTTTTTT.

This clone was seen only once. The CDR3, as DNA: TGTGCCAGCTCACCAACAGGGGACTCTGAAGCTTTCTTT. Translation gives CASSPTGDSEAFF. The chain combines TRBV18 with TRBJ1-1; 7 bases map to TRBD1. The CDR3 sequence is 13 residues long. The germline V gene has CDR1 KGHSH and CDR2 LQKENI. V shed 2 bases and J 6 bases; nucleotides not matched to a gene: 3.

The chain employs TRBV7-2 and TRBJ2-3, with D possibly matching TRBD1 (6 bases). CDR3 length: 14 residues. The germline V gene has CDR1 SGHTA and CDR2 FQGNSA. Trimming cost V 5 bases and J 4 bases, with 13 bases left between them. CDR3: CASSLTGNPDTQYF. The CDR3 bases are TGTGCCAGCAGCCTCACAGGGAATCCAGATACGCAGTATTTT.

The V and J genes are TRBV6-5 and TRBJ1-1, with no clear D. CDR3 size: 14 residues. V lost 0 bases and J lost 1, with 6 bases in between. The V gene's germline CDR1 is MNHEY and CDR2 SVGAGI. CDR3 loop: CASSYSRGNTEAFF. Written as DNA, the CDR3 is TGTGCCAGCAGTTACTCTCGGGGGAACACTGAAGCTTTCTTT.

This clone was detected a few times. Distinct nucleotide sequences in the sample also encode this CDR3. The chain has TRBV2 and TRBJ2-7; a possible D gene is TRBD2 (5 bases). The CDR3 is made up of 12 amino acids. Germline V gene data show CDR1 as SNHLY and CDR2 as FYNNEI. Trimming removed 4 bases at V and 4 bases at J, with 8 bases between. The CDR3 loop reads CASSVEGYEQYV. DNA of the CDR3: TGTGCCAGCAGTGTTGAGGGTTACGAGCAGTACGTC.

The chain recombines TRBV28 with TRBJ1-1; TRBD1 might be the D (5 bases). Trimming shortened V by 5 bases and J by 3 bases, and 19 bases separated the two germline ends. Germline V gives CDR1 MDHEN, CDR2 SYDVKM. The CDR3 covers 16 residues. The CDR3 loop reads CASSPRGGARDTEAFF. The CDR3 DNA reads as TGTGCCAGCAGTCCCCGGGGAGGGGCCCGGGACACTGAAGCTTTCTTT.

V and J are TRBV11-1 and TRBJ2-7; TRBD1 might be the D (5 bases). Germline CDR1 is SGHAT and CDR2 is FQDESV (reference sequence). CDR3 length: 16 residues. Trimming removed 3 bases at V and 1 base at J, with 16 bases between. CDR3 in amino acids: CASSLMGQGYSYEQYV. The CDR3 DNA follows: TGTGCCAGCAGCTTGATGGGCCAGGGATATTCCTACGAGCAGTACGTC.

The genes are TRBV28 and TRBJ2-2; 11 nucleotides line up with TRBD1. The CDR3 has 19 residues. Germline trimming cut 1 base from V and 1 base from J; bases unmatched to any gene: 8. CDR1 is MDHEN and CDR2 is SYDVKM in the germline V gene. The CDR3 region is CASSLSGTGGVKNTGELFF. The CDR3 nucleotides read TGTGCCAGCAGTTTATCCGGGACAGGGGGTGTTAAGAACACCGGGGAGCTGTTTTTT.